This is a list of T cell receptor beta chains from one sample in a study of T cells in Graves' hyperthyroidism and ophthalmopathy. One entry per CDR3 protein, called by TCRdb with MiXCR from the multiplex PCR reads. Counted here are a few hundred thousand distinct CDR3 sequences, roughly 15% occurring once; the ten biggest clones make up roughly 14%. What was sequenced was blood. The receptors stem from a woman in her thirties or forties with Graves' hyperthyroidism that later progressed to Graves' ophthalmopathy. The CDR3 runs from the conserved cysteine through the conserved F or W. Each record gives: V gene, J gene, clone size, D gene, CDR3 DNA, CDR3 protein. D genes are given only for firm matches. Only some rows state a clone size, as once, few, many or a class for expanded clones.

v_call: TRBV28; j_call: TRBJ1-5; clone_size: many; d_call: .; cdr3_nt: TGTGCCAGCAGTAAAATATGGGGGGCCAAGCAGCCCCAGCATTTT; cdr3_aa: CASSKIWGAKQPQHF
v_call: TRBV4-1; j_call: TRBJ2-3; clone_size: few; d_call: .; cdr3_nt: TGCGCCAGCAGCCAAGTCGCCATACTGGATACGCAGTATTTT; cdr3_aa: CASSQVAILDTQYF
v_call: TRBV20-1; j_call: TRBJ2-1; clone_size: many; d_call: .; cdr3_nt: TGCAGTGCTAGACCCGGGATTGTGGCTAATGAGCAGTTCTTC; cdr3_aa: CSARPGIVANEQFF
v_call: TRBV30; j_call: TRBJ1-2; clone_size: many; d_call: .; cdr3_nt: TGTGCCTGGAGTGTAGCCCGGGGCTACACCTTC; cdr3_aa: CAWSVARGYTF
v_call: TRBV12-3/TRBV12-4; j_call: TRBJ1-1; clone_size: many; d_call: .; cdr3_nt: TGTGCCAGCAGCTCCGCCCCGTTGAACACTGAAGCTTTCTTT; cdr3_aa: CASSSAPLNTEAFF
v_call: TRBV5-1; j_call: TRBJ1-4; clone_size: many; d_call: .; cdr3_nt: TGCGCCAGCAGCTTCGATAATGAAAAACTGTTTTTT; cdr3_aa: CASSFDNEKLFF
v_call: TRBV28; j_call: TRBJ2-3; clone_size: few; d_call: .; cdr3_nt: TGTGCCAGCAGTTCCTCCCGGGGGACCGGCACAGATACGCAGTGTTTT; cdr3_aa: CASSSSRGTGTDTQCF
v_call: TRBV6-1; j_call: TRBJ2-1; clone_size: many; d_call: TRBD2; cdr3_nt: TGTGCCAGCAGTTTGAGCGGGAGGGCCTACAATGAGCAGTTCTTC; cdr3_aa: CASSLSGRAYNEQFF
v_call: TRBV7-9; j_call: TRBJ1-1; clone_size: many; d_call: .; cdr3_nt: TGTGCCAGCAGCCCACGTCGCCCTGAAGCTTTCTTT; cdr3_aa: CASSPRRPEAFF
v_call: TRBV18; j_call: TRBJ1-1; clone_size: many; d_call: .; cdr3_nt: TGTGCCAGCTCACCAACGATGGTATCGGGGAGCACTGAAGCTTTCTTT; cdr3_aa: CASSPTMVSGSTEAFF
v_call: TRBV7-4; j_call: TRBJ2-7; clone_size: .; d_call: .; cdr3_nt: TGTGCCAGCAGCTATCCTGCTTACAGGGTATCCTACGAGCAGTACTTC; cdr3_aa: CASSYPAYRVSYEQYF
v_call: TRBV11-2; j_call: TRBJ2-7; clone_size: many; d_call: TRBD2; cdr3_nt: TGTGCCAGCAGCTTAGTTGGCGGGAGGAGCTCCTACGAGCAGTACTTC; cdr3_aa: CASSLVGGRSSYEQYF
v_call: TRBV27; j_call: TRBJ2-7; clone_size: many; d_call: TRBD2; cdr3_nt: TGTGCCAGCAGTGATCGTCCGGGACTAGTGAAAGGCGAGCAGTACTTC; cdr3_aa: CASSDRPGLVKGEQYF
v_call: TRBV27; j_call: TRBJ2-2; clone_size: many; d_call: .; cdr3_nt: TGTGCCAGCAGTTTAGCAGGCTGGTTCGGGAACACCGGGGAGCTGTTTTTT; cdr3_aa: CASSLAGWFGNTGELFF
v_call: TRBV5-1; j_call: TRBJ2-6; clone_size: many; d_call: .; cdr3_nt: TGCGCCAGCAGCCGGGGCCCTGGGGCCAACGTCCTGACTTTC; cdr3_aa: CASSRGPGANVLTF
v_call: TRBV5-6; j_call: TRBJ2-7; clone_size: .; d_call: TRBD1; cdr3_nt: TGTGCCAGCAGCTCCCCCGGGACAGGGTTGTCCTACGAGCAGTACTTC; cdr3_aa: CASSSPGTGLSYEQYF
v_call: TRBV9; j_call: TRBJ2-3; clone_size: few; d_call: .; cdr3_nt: TGTGCCAGCAGCGTCCGAGGGGGTGACAACCCCACAGATACGCAGTATTTT; cdr3_aa: CASSVRGGDNPTDTQYF
v_call: TRBV2; j_call: TRBJ2-3; clone_size: once; d_call: TRBD2; cdr3_nt: TGTGCCATACGGACTAGCGTAGGCATAGATACGCAGTATTTT; cdr3_aa: CAIRTSVGIDTQYF
v_call: TRBV9; j_call: TRBJ2-1; clone_size: .; d_call: TRBD2; cdr3_nt: TGTGCCAGCAGCGTTTCGGGGGGACCCCACAATGAGCAGTTCTTC; cdr3_aa: CASSVSGGPHNEQFF
v_call: TRBV4-1; j_call: TRBJ2-5; clone_size: many; d_call: .; cdr3_nt: TGCGCCAGCAGCCAAAGTTGGAGTCAAGAGACCCAGTACTTC; cdr3_aa: CASSQSWSQETQYF
v_call: TRBV6-1; j_call: TRBJ1-1; clone_size: many; d_call: TRBD1; cdr3_nt: TGTGCCAGCAGCATTACAGGGGGCGCTTGGAACACTGAAGCTTTCTTT; cdr3_aa: CASSITGGAWNTEAFF
v_call: TRBV10-3; j_call: TRBJ1-1; clone_size: many; d_call: .; cdr3_nt: TGTGCCATCAGTGAGTGGAACACTGAAGCTTTCTTT; cdr3_aa: CAISEWNTEAFF
v_call: TRBV28; j_call: TRBJ2-7; clone_size: many; d_call: .; cdr3_nt: TGTGCCAGCAGTTTAGGGTCCTCATGGGAGCAGTACTTC; cdr3_aa: CASSLGSSWEQYF
v_call: TRBV18; j_call: TRBJ1-2; clone_size: many; d_call: .; cdr3_nt: TGTGCCAGCTCACCAGGGGCGGGCTATGGCTACACCTTC; cdr3_aa: CASSPGAGYGYTF
v_call: TRBV28; j_call: TRBJ2-4; clone_size: many; d_call: .; cdr3_nt: TGTGCCAGCAGGCAACTTGGGCCGTGGAACATTCAGTACTTC; cdr3_aa: CASRQLGPWNIQYF
v_call: TRBV20-1; j_call: TRBJ2-3; clone_size: many; d_call: TRBD2; cdr3_nt: TGCAGTGCTAGGGGGGGACTAGCAGAATCAGAAAGATGGTCAGATACGCAGTATTTT; cdr3_aa: CSARGGLAESERWSDTQYF
v_call: TRBV6-5; j_call: TRBJ2-3; clone_size: few; d_call: .; cdr3_nt: TGTGCCAGCAGTTACTCGGGTATTGCCGGGACTCGGGGTACAGATACGCAGTATTTT; cdr3_aa: CASSYSGIAGTRGTDTQYF
v_call: TRBV11-2; j_call: TRBJ2-4; clone_size: few; d_call: TRBD2; cdr3_nt: TGTGCCAGCAGCTTAGCGGGAGGGAGCTATCAGTACTTC; cdr3_aa: CASSLAGGSYQYF
v_call: TRBV24-1; j_call: TRBJ1-2; clone_size: many; d_call: .; cdr3_nt: TGTGCCACCAGTGCACTACAGGGTAAGGGAATCTATGGCTACACCTTC; cdr3_aa: CATSALQGKGIYGYTF
v_call: TRBV4-2; j_call: TRBJ2-2; clone_size: many; d_call: .; cdr3_nt: TGTGCCAGCAGCTCCGGTGCTGTCGGGGAGCTGTTTTTT; cdr3_aa: CASSSGAVGELFF
v_call: TRBV12-3/TRBV12-4; j_call: TRBJ1-5; clone_size: many; d_call: .; cdr3_nt: TGTGCCAGCAGTCCACTCTCGGGAGTAGGGATCAAGCAGCCCCAGCATTTT; cdr3_aa: CASSPLSGVGIKQPQHF
v_call: TRBV27; j_call: TRBJ2-7; clone_size: many; d_call: TRBD1; cdr3_nt: TGTGCCAGCAGTTCGTCGGGACAGGGTTTCCGGCAGTACTTC; cdr3_aa: CASSSSGQGFRQYF
v_call: TRBV5-1; j_call: TRBJ2-5; clone_size: .; d_call: TRBD2; cdr3_nt: TGCGCCAGCAGCTATACTAGCGGGAGCCCAGAGACCCAGTACTTC; cdr3_aa: CASSYTSGSPETQYF
v_call: TRBV20-1; j_call: TRBJ2-5; clone_size: many; d_call: .; cdr3_nt: TGCAGTGCTGGCAGGGAGATTGGGGAGACCCAGTACTTC; cdr3_aa: CSAGREIGETQYF
v_call: TRBV19; j_call: TRBJ2-1; clone_size: many; d_call: .; cdr3_nt: TGTGCCAGTAGTGCTGTCGCTAAGAGCTCCTACAATGAGCAGTTCTTC; cdr3_aa: CASSAVAKSSYNEQFF
v_call: TRBV20-1; j_call: TRBJ2-1; clone_size: .; d_call: TRBD1; cdr3_nt: TGCAGTGCTCCCGGGACAGGCCCCTACAATGAGCAGTCCTTC; cdr3_aa: CSAPGTGPYNEQSF
v_call: TRBV3-1; j_call: TRBJ1-3; clone_size: many; d_call: .; cdr3_nt: TGTGCCAGCAGCCGGGAGTTTTTTCTCTCTGGAAACACCATATATTTT; cdr3_aa: CASSREFFLSGNTIYF
v_call: TRBV20-1; j_call: TRBJ2-1; clone_size: few; d_call: .; cdr3_nt: TGCAGTGCTGGCGGGTGGGGGAGCAGGGGTCTCCCCCCCCACAATGAGCAGTTCTTC; cdr3_aa: CSAGGWGSRGLPPHNEQFF
v_call: TRBV27; j_call: TRBJ2-1; clone_size: many; d_call: .; cdr3_nt: TGTGCTCTCAGTGGTAACGGACATTACAATGAGCAGTTCTTC; cdr3_aa: CALSGNGHYNEQFF
v_call: TRBV4-1; j_call: TRBJ1-5; clone_size: .; d_call: .; cdr3_nt: TGCGCCAGCAGCCAGAGAAAGACCAATCAGCCCCAGCATTTT; cdr3_aa: CASSQRKTNQPQHF
v_call: TRBV3-1; j_call: TRBJ2-2; clone_size: many; d_call: TRBD1; cdr3_nt: TGTGCCAGCAGCCAAGGAGGGACAGCGAACACCGGGGAGCTGTTTTTT; cdr3_aa: CASSQGGTANTGELFF
v_call: TRBV11-1; j_call: TRBJ2-1; clone_size: many; d_call: .; cdr3_nt: TGTGCCAGCAGCTCCCCTACGGGGACGAGCTCCTACAATGAGCAGTTCTTC; cdr3_aa: CASSSPTGTSSYNEQFF
v_call: TRBV5-1; j_call: TRBJ1-1; clone_size: many; d_call: TRBD1; cdr3_nt: TGCGCCAGCAGCTCGAGAGGCAGGGGGCTCCTGAACACTGAAGCTTTCTTT; cdr3_aa: CASSSRGRGLLNTEAFF
v_call: TRBV10-2; j_call: TRBJ2-7; clone_size: .; d_call: .; cdr3_nt: TGCGCCAGCAGTGAGTCGGCCTCTCGGGAGCAGTACTTC; cdr3_aa: CASSESASREQYF
v_call: TRBV15; j_call: TRBJ2-7; clone_size: many; d_call: TRBD2; cdr3_nt: TGTGCCACCAGCAGAGGAACGGGAGGGCCCTACGAGCAGTACTTC; cdr3_aa: CATSRGTGGPYEQYF
v_call: TRBV20-1; j_call: TRBJ2-2; clone_size: .; d_call: .; cdr3_nt: TGCAGTGCTCGTAAACGGGGGGCAGCGTTTCTGAACACCGGGGAGCTGTTTTTT; cdr3_aa: CSARKRGAAFLNTGELFF
v_call: TRBV12-3/TRBV12-4; j_call: TRBJ2-6; clone_size: many; d_call: .; cdr3_nt: TGTGCCAGCAGTTTAGACGGAAACGTCCTGACTTTC; cdr3_aa: CASSLDGNVLTF
v_call: TRBV9; j_call: TRBJ2-7; clone_size: many; d_call: TRBD2; cdr3_nt: TGTGCCAGCAGCGTAGGCCCTAGCGGGGGTTACGAGCAGTACTTC; cdr3_aa: CASSVGPSGGYEQYF
v_call: TRBV19; j_call: TRBJ2-2; clone_size: .; d_call: TRBD1; cdr3_nt: TGTGCCAGTAGCAAGGGGGGACAGGGGACCAGGGAGCTGTTTTTT; cdr3_aa: CASSKGGQGTRELFF
v_call: TRBV28; j_call: TRBJ2-7; clone_size: many; d_call: .; cdr3_nt: TGTGCCAGCAGTTTTCCCGGGGACACCTACGAGCAGTACTTC; cdr3_aa: CASSFPGDTYEQYF
v_call: TRBV20-1; j_call: TRBJ2-7; clone_size: many; d_call: .; cdr3_nt: TGCAGTGCTAGCGTGTACCGGGGCGAGCAGTACTTC; cdr3_aa: CSASVYRGEQYF
v_call: TRBV12-3/TRBV12-4; j_call: TRBJ1-2; clone_size: once; d_call: TRBD1; cdr3_nt: TGTGCCAGCAGTACCAACAGGGGACTTAACTATGGCTACACCTTC; cdr3_aa: CASSTNRGLNYGYTF
v_call: TRBV24-1; j_call: TRBJ2-3; clone_size: .; d_call: TRBD2; cdr3_nt: TGTGCCACCAGTGATTCAGTAGCGGGAGGGCCTGGCACAGATACGCAGTATTTT; cdr3_aa: CATSDSVAGGPGTDTQYF
v_call: TRBV5-1; j_call: TRBJ1-1; clone_size: many; d_call: .; cdr3_nt: TGCGCCAGCAGCTGGGCCGGCGGGGAAAACACTGAAGCTTTCTTT; cdr3_aa: CASSWAGGENTEAFF
v_call: TRBV5-1; j_call: TRBJ2-7; clone_size: many; d_call: TRBD1; cdr3_nt: TGCGCCAGCAGCTCGAACAGGGGGCTCTACGAGCAGTACTTC; cdr3_aa: CASSSNRGLYEQYF
v_call: TRBV28; j_call: TRBJ2-7; clone_size: many; d_call: .; cdr3_nt: TGTGCCAGCACCCCTTCCCGGGGGTTTTACGAGCAGTACTTC; cdr3_aa: CASTPSRGFYEQYF
v_call: TRBV29-1; j_call: TRBJ2-7; clone_size: few; d_call: .; cdr3_nt: TGCAGCGTCCCGGGCCAGAGGGGCTACGAGCAGTACTTC; cdr3_aa: CSVPGQRGYEQYF
v_call: TRBV10-2; j_call: TRBJ2-1; clone_size: few; d_call: TRBD2; cdr3_nt: TGCGCCAGCAGTGCCCCAGGACTAGCGGGAAAATTCGGTGAGCAGTTCTTC; cdr3_aa: CASSAPGLAGKFGEQFF
v_call: TRBV12-3/TRBV12-4; j_call: TRBJ2-7; clone_size: .; d_call: TRBD2; cdr3_nt: TGTGCCAGCAGTTTTATAGTTCCTAGCGGGCGGTTCCCAAACTACGAGCAGTACTTC; cdr3_aa: CASSFIVPSGRFPNYEQYF